This TCR beta chain was sequenced in a study of blood T cell repertoires in COVID-19. The CDR3 loop spans 15 amino acids. Germline values: CDR1 SEHNR, CDR2 FQNEAQ (reference sequence). The V and J ends lost 5 bases and 0 bases, in that order; junction bases with no gene match: 5. TCRdb's table, derived via immunoSEQ multiplex PCR, lists solely in-frame clones and lacks some. This table holds roughly 53,000 clones, around four fifths found once. Sequenced material: peripheral blood. The chain carries TRBV7-9 and TRBJ2-7; 9 bases line up with TRBD1. This clonotype was sampled from a man aged 50 to 59 with acute or convalescent COVID-19. The DNA of the CDR3 is TGTGCCAGCAGCACGCGGGGACAGGGCTCCTACGAGCAGTACTTC. Protein product: CASSTRGQGSYEQYF.